This record covers a single T cell receptor beta chain. As yet, its antigen is unknown. The sample originates from a study of cytomegalovirus exposure and HLA in healthy donors. With 60 Vbeta and 13 Jbeta primers, the PCR was carried out. The data were produced by immunoSEQ multiplex PCR, yet TCRdb's version contains in-frame clones alone and is incomplete. Among about 150,000 clones, around 79% were seen once, and the ten largest hold about 1.7%. Study conclusions and caveats: Of the V segments, some could not be distinguished, including TRBV6-2 and TRBV6-3, and were excluded.

Germline-derived CDR1 and CDR2 are SNHLY and FYNNEI. The germline V and J ends were trimmed by 8 bases and 3 bases, with 16 bases remaining between them. The CDR3 is 14 residues long. The sequence was obtained from a woman between 25 and 40 years old in good health and CMV-seronegative. The chain employs TRBV2 and TRBJ1-2; tentative D call: TRBD1 (6 bases). The sequencing input was PBMCs. CDR3 sequence reads: CASVRGLTDYGYTF. As DNA, the CDR3 is TGTGCCAGCGTCAGGGGATTAACTGACTATGGCTACACCTTC.